This TCR beta chain was documented in a study of T-cell reconstitution after alpha-beta-depleted transplantation in children. The authors prepared the TCRbeta library with unique molecular identifiers. TCRdb reanalysed the PCR reads using MiXCR and keeps one entry per CDR3 protein. Of roughly 570,000 distinct CDR3 sequences in the sample, 25% to 30% were seen once. V lost 2 bases and J lost 11, with 16 bases in between. Germline CDR1 is SEHNR and CDR2 is FQNEAQ (reference sequence). The CDR3 contains 14 residues. The sequence was collected from a boy under two years old with Wiskott-Aldrich syndrome, due to receive a stem cell transplant. This rearrangement joins TRBV7-9 to TRBJ2-4; D not resolved. This material consisted of PBMCs, taken before TCRalphabeta/CD19-depleted stem cell transplant. CDR3 loop: CASSLSVGSPLQYF. In DNA form, the CDR3 reads TGTGCCAGCAGCTTATCGGTCGGAAGCCCCCTTCAGTACTTC.